Following are 9 T cell receptor beta chains from one sample sequenced in a study of blood T cell repertoires in COVID-19. Profiling relied on immunoSEQ multiplex PCR, and the TCRdb table lists in-frame clones only, not all of them. The sample includes around 180,000 clones, 82% seen only once; the top ten take roughly 10%. Material for sequencing was peripheral blood. The receptors here all came from a woman aged 80 or older with active or convalescent COVID-19.

This chain uses TRBV6-1 with TRBJ1-2; TRBD1 agrees at 7 bases. This CDR3 contains 13 residues. Germline V gives CDR1 MNHNS, CDR2 SASEGT. V was clipped by 2 bases and J by 8 bases; unmatched bases: 5. The CDR3 sequence is CASSESRGLGYTF. The CDR3 region has the DNA TGTGCCAGCAGTGAATCAAGGGGGCTCGGCTACACCTTC.

V gene TRBV5-1 combines with J gene TRBJ1-1; weak D call: TRBD1 (5 bases). V was shortened by 2 bases and J by 0 bases, with 11 bases between the two germline ends. CDR1 and CDR2 (germline): SGHRS, YFSETQ. This CDR3 region has 15 residues. DNA for the CDR3: TGCGCCAGCAGCTTTACAGGAATAGTGAACACTGAAGCTTTCTTT. Translation: CASSFTGIVNTEAFF.

This chain joins TRBV9 and TRBJ1-5; D is perhaps TRBD1 (5 bases). The CDR3 loop spans 15 amino acids. V was pared by 4 bases and J by 4 bases, with 15 bases between. Germline V gene lookup returns CDR1 SGDLS and CDR2 YYNGEE. In DNA, the CDR3 is TGTGCCAGCAGCCAAGGACAAGCCGGTAATCAGCCCCAGCATTTT. Translation gives CASSQGQAGNQPQHF.

Turning to this clone: This CDR3 is also generated by other DNA sequences in the sample. The J gene is TRBJ1-5, the V gene TRBV19; 8 bases are a match to TRBD1. Looked up from germline, CDR1 is LNHDA and CDR2 is SQIVND (reference sequence). The V gene end was trimmed by 4 bases and the J gene end by 4 bases; junction bases not matched to a gene: 3. The CDR3 spans 14 residues. The CDR3 region is CASSSTGGNQPQHF. DNA for the CDR3: TGTGCCAGTAGTAGTACAGGGGGTAATCAGCCCCAGCATTTT. The full variable domain, in which reference TRBV19 and TRBJ1-5 provide the parts outside the CDR3, is DGGITQSPKYLFRKEGQNVTLSCEQNLNHDAMYWYRQDPGQGLRLIYYSQIVNDFQKGDIAEGYSVSREKKESFPLTVTSAQKNPTAFYLCASSSTGGNQPQHFGDGTRLSIL.

This clone appeared a few times. The chain joins TRBV19 to TRBJ2-1; 8 positions agree with TRBD1. The CDR3 spans 14 residues. Germline CDR1 LNHDA, CDR2 SQIVND (reference sequence). V lost 8 bases to trimming and J lost 8 bases; unmatched junction nucleotides: 11. The CDR3 is CASSIGQGMDEQFF. The CDR3 DNA is TGTGCCAGTTCGATAGGACAGGGTATGGATGAGCAGTTCTTC.

The chain has TRBV5-1 and TRBJ2-1; TRBD1 matches at 9 bases. With 4 bases clipped from V and 4 bases from J, the junction kept 6 bases outside the gene matches. This CDR3 has 15 residues. Germline values: CDR1 SGHRS, CDR2 YFSETQ. This CDR3 is CASSPPGQGYNEQFF. The CDR3 nucleotides are TGCGCCAGCAGCCCCCCGGGACAGGGATACAATGAGCAGTTCTTC.

The sample holds a few counts of this clone. For the CDR3, the DNA is TGTGCCAGCATCCCTCATTCAGGGGAAGGGTATGGCTACACCTTC. It translates to CASIPHSGEGYGYTF. The rearrangement uses TRBV7-9 and TRBJ1-2, with D possibly TRBD1 on 6 matching bases. Germline V gives CDR1 SEHNR, CDR2 FQNEAQ (reference sequence). This CDR3 contains 15 residues. Trimming shortened V by 7 bases and J by 5 bases, and 20 bases separated the two germline ends.

This clone has just a few counts. This rearrangement joins TRBV9 to TRBJ1-2; TRBD1 might be the D (6 bases). The germline gives CDR1 SGDLS, CDR2 YYNGEE. CDR3 length equals 15 residues. V gave up 3 bases and J gave up 4 bases, with 16 bases separating them. The CDR3 is CASSERGAGGYGYTF. The CDR3, as DNA: TGTGCCAGCAGCGAACGGGGGGCGGGAGGCTATGGCTACACCTTC.

CDR3 residues: CASSLMSGGEQYF. The CDR3 nucleotides are TGCGCCAGCAGCTTGATGTCCGGCGGCGAGCAGTACTTC. The rearrangement joins TRBV5-1 to TRBJ2-7, with unresolved D. V dropped 1 base and J dropped 6 bases, with 11 bases sitting between them. The CDR3 consists of 13 residues. Germline V CDR1 and CDR2: SGHRS, YFSETQ.